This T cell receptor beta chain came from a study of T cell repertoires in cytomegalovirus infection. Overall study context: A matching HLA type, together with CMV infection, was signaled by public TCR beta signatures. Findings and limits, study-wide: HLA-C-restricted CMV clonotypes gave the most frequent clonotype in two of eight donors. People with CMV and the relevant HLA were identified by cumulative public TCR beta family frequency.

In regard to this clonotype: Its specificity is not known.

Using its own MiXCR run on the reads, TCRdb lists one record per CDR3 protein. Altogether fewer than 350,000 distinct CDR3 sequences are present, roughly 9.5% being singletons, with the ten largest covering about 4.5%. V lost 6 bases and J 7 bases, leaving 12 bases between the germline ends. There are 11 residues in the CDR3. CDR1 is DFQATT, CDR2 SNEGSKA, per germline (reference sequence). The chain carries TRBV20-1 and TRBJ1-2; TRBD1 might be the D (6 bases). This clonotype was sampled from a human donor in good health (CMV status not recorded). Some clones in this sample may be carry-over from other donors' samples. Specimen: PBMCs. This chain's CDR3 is CSALQGVGYTF. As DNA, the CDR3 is TGCAGTGCCCTACAGGGCGTTGGCTACACCTTC.